The 13 T cell receptor beta chains below were found in one sample sequenced in a study of cytotoxic CD8 clonotypes in ibrutinib-treated CLL. Sequenced by immunoSEQ multiplex PCR; TCRdb stores in-frame clones only, minus some. The table includes around 60,000 clones, less than 75% detected once. Sequenced material: PBMCs, taken after 12 months of ibrutinib treatment. The receptors were gathered from a human donor with chronic lymphocytic leukemia.

This clone was counted many times. V usage is TRBV28 and J usage is TRBJ2-7, with D possibly matching TRBD1 (6 bases). The CDR3 sequence is 13 residues long. The germline V gene encodes CDR1 MDHEN and CDR2 SYDVKM. Trimming removed 4 bases from V and 12 bases from J, with 19 bases in between. CDR3 in amino acids: CASSSRTEGLWYF. The DNA for the CDR3 is TGTGCCAGCAGTTCAAGGACAGAGGGGTTGTGGTACTTC. The complete variable domain, with remaining parts taken from reference TRBV28 and TRBJ2-7, reads DVKVTQSSRYLVKRTGEKVFLECVQDMDHENMFWYRQDPGLGLRLIYFSYDVKMKEKGDIPEGYSVSREKKERFSLILESASTNQTSMYLCASSSRTEGLWYFGPGTRLTVT.

This chain links TRBV5-8 with TRBJ2-7; 10 bases align to TRBD1. After removal of 4 bases from V and 1 base from J, the junction contained 8 bases not matched to a gene. Germline CDR1 SGHTS, CDR2 YDEGEE. CDR3 size: 16 residues. DNA of the CDR3: TGTGCCAGCAGCACTGGGACAGGGGACTGGTCCTACGAGCAGTACTTC. It yields the protein CASSTGTGDWSYEQYF.

This clone appeared a few times. The rearrangement links TRBV27 to TRBJ2-2, with TRBD1 matching 7 bases. Germline CDR1 MNHEY, CDR2 SMNVEV (reference sequence). V shed 10 bases and J 4 bases; nucleotides not matched to a gene: 12. The CDR3 sequence is 15 residues long. In DNA form, the CDR3 reads TGTGCCACGGGCCCACAGGGGCCCCCCACCGGGGAGCTGTTTTTT. Translation gives CATGPQGPPTGELFF.

The chain links TRBV6-5 to TRBJ1-2; unclear D gene. Trimming left V 5 bases short and J 4 bases short, with 8 bases between. The CDR3 runs 12 residues. Germline-derived CDR1 and CDR2 are MNHEY and SVGAGI. Here the CDR3 reads CASSDGPYGYTF. CDR3 coding DNA: TGTGCCAGCAGTGACGGTCCCTATGGCTACACCTTC.

This clone was observed a few times. The chain employs TRBV5-1 and TRBJ2-1; no definite D call. With 0 bases removed from V and 10 bases from J, the gap between germline ends came to 14 bases. This CDR3 contains 14 residues. Germline values: CDR1 SGHRS, CDR2 YFSETQ. CDR3 in amino acids: CASSLEAPQWEQFF. CDR3 sequence (DNA): TGCGCCAGCAGCTTGGAGGCCCCCCAATGGGAGCAGTTCTTC.

This clone has a handful of counts. The V and J genes are TRBV29-1 and TRBJ1-2; tentatively, D is TRBD1 (5 bases). Germline V CDR1 and CDR2: SQVTM, ANQGSEA. The CDR3 is 13 amino acids. The V and J ends lost 6 bases and 4 bases respectively, with 15 bases between them. The CDR3 sequence is CSVGGEWPYGYTF. The DNA for the CDR3 is TGCAGCGTCGGGGGTGAGTGGCCCTATGGCTACACCTTC.

This chain uses TRBV4-1 with TRBJ2-3; D may match TRBD1 or TRBD2 (5 bases each). This CDR3 region has 17 residues. V gave up 2 bases and J gave up 6 bases, with 21 bases separating them. Germline V CDR1 and CDR2: MGHRA, YSYEKL. This chain's CDR3 is CASSQSPPGVQGDTQYF. The CDR3 nucleotides are TGCGCCAGCAGCCAAAGCCCTCCCGGGGTCCAGGGCGATACGCAGTATTTT.

J is TRBJ2-1 and V is TRBV9; TRBD2 matches at 7 bases. The length of the CDR3 is 15 residues. V gave up 0 bases and J gave up 4 bases; unmatched junction bases: 4. Germline CDR1 and CDR2: SGDLS and YYNGEE. CDR3 in amino acids: CASSVDGGTYNEQFF. The CDR3 DNA reads TGTGCCAGCAGCGTAGACGGGGGGACTTACAATGAGCAGTTCTTC.

This chain joins TRBV25-1 and TRBJ1-1; D call uncertain. Trimming took 1 base from V and 11 from J, leaving 8 bases between them. Germline V gene lookup returns CDR1 MGHDK and CDR2 SYGVNS. CDR3 length: 11 amino acids. CDR3 in DNA: TGTGCCAGCAGTGAATTTGTGGTGGCTTTCTTT. This encodes CASSEFVVAFF.

The V and J genes are TRBV5-6 and TRBJ1-1; no definite D call. The CDR3 loop spans 12 amino acids. The germline CDR1 and CDR2 sequences are SGHDT and YYEEEE. Trimming took off 5 bases at V and 1 base at J, with 6 bases between the two ends. This CDR3 is CASSRQNTEAFF. Here the CDR3 DNA reads TGTGCCAGCAGTAGGCAGAACACTGAAGCTTTCTTT. Based on the CDR3 plus reference TRBV5-6 and TRBJ1-1, the full variable domain is DAGVTQSPTHLIKTRGQQVTLRCSPKSGHDTVSWYQQALGQGPQFIFQYYEEEERQRGNFPDRFSGHQFPNYSSELNVNALLLGDSALYLCASSRQNTEAFFGQGTRLTVV.

The chain carries TRBV4-1 and TRBJ2-5; perhaps TRBD1 as D (6 bases). The CDR3 runs to 14 residues. Trimming shortened V by 3 bases and J by 5 bases, and 13 bases separated the two germline ends. Germline V gives CDR1 MGHRA, CDR2 YSYEKL. In DNA, the CDR3 is TGCGCCAGCAGCCAGTCGACAGGTTATGAGACCCAGTACTTC. As protein: CASSQSTGYETQYF.

This clone was counted a few times. The genes are TRBV5-4 and TRBJ1-2, with D hard to call. CDR3 length: 14 amino acids. The V and J ends lost 4 bases and 1 base respectively, with 11 bases between them. In germline, CDR1 is SGHNT, CDR2 YYREEE (reference sequence). Here the CDR3 DNA reads TGTGCCAGCAGCAACATCCAGATTAACTATGGCTACACCTTC. Translating gives CASSNIQINYGYTF.

This sequence joins TRBV5-1 and TRBJ1-2, with 9 bases identical to TRBD1. Trimming at V came to 0 bases and at J to 5 bases, leaving 2 bases not matched to a gene. This CDR3 has 14 residues. Germline CDR1 SGHRS, CDR2 YFSETQ. CDR3 nucleotides: TGCGCCAGCAGCTTGGCGACAGGGGGATATGGCTACACCTTC. Its protein is CASSLATGGYGYTF.